Shown below are 26 T cell receptor beta chains from a single sample sequenced in a study of T cell responses to AZD1222 COVID-19 vaccine. The table came from immunoSEQ multiplex PCR; TCRdb's copy has only in-frame clones and leaves some out. The table includes 95,000 to 100,000 clones, about 88% detected once. The specimen comprised peripheral blood, sampled 28 days after the second AZD1222 dose. The receptors originated from an adult who received the AZD1222 COVID-19 vaccine.

J is TRBJ2-1 and V is TRBV5-4; D not resolved. Trimming shortened V by 0 bases and J by 7 bases, and 14 bases separated the two germline ends. CDR1 SGHNT and CDR2 YYREEE come from the germline V gene (reference sequence). The CDR3 extends over 15 amino acids. The CDR3 region has the DNA TGTGCCAGCAGCTTGGGTGGCCTCCTGAGGAATGAGCAGTTCTTC. Translated: CASSLGGLLRNEQFF. The whole variable domain, filled in from reference TRBV5-4 and TRBJ2-1, reads ETGVTQSPTHLIKTRGQQVTLRCSSQSGHNTVSWYQQALGQGPQFIFQYYREEENGRGNFPPRFSGLQFPNYSSELNVNALELDDSALYLCASSLGGLLRNEQFFGPGTRLTVL.

This clone came up once. This chain uses TRBV11-2 with TRBJ1-5; D might be TRBD1 (5 bases). Germline V gives CDR1 SGHAT, CDR2 FQNNGV. The CDR3 spans 13 residues. V lost 6 bases to trimming and J lost 6 bases, with 12 bases between them. The CDR3 region is CASRQEGSQPQHF. In DNA, the CDR3 is TGTGCCAGCAGACAAGAGGGGTCTCAGCCCCAGCATTTT.

The chain uses TRBV6-1 and TRBJ1-2; 7 positions agree with TRBD1. V lost 3 bases and J lost 2; bases outside the gene matches: 0. This CDR3 is 13 amino acids long. The germline V gene encodes CDR1 MNHNS and CDR2 SASEGT. CDR3 protein: CASSETGNYGYTF. For the CDR3, the DNA is TGTGCCAGCAGTGAGACAGGGAACTATGGCTACACCTTC.

Concerning this clone: The junction differs from germline at one of its ends, possibly a read error. The chain carries TRBV11-2 and TRBJ2-3; 9 nucleotides agree with TRBD2. Germline V gene data show CDR1 as SGHAT and CDR2 as FQNNGV. CDR3 length: 16 amino acids. The CDR3 loop reads CASSLDPRGGTNTQYF. In DNA form, the CDR3 reads TGTGCCAGCAGCTTAGATCCGCGGGGGGGCACAAATACGCAGTATTTT.

The chain links TRBV10-3 to TRBJ1-2, with no clear D. V shed 0 bases and J shed 0 bases, with 5 bases lying between them. Germline CDR1 reads ENHRY; CDR2 reads SYGVKD. The CDR3 totals 14 residues. The CDR3 sequence is CAISESSTNYGYTF. The CDR3 nucleotides read TGTGCCATCAGTGAGTCCTCAACTAACTATGGCTACACCTTC.

CDR3 DNA sequence: TGTGCCAGCAGGGCTATAGATGGCTACACCTTC. Translation gives CASRAIDGYTF. The chain is built from TRBV2 and TRBJ1-2; D not certain. The V and J ends lost 6 bases and 6 bases respectively, with 8 bases between them. There are 11 residues in the CDR3. Germline V gene data show CDR1 as SNHLY and CDR2 as FYNNEI.

The chain joins TRBV6-2 or TRBV6-3 to TRBJ2-3, with 10 nucleotides matching TRBD1. The germline gives CDR1 MNHEY, CDR2 SVGEGT. CDR3 size: 18 residues. Germline trimming cut 2 bases from V and 3 bases from J; bases unmatched to any gene: 11. The CDR3 region has the DNA TGTGCCAGCAGTTACGACGGGCGACAGGGGGCATGGACAGATACGCAGTATTTT. Protein: CASSYDGRQGAWTDTQYF.

The chain carries TRBV27 and TRBJ1-1; unclear D gene. The V gene's germline CDR1 is MNHEY and CDR2 SMNVEV (reference sequence). The V gene lost 8 bases and the J gene lost 0 bases, with 13 bases spanning the gap. This CDR3 comprises 14 residues. The CDR3 sequence is CASYADRMNTEAFF. The CDR3 region has the DNA TGTGCCAGCTATGCGGACCGAATGAACACTGAAGCTTTCTTT.

This chain uses TRBV5-6 with TRBJ1-1, with D possibly TRBD1 on 5 matching bases. CDR3 length: 15 amino acids. The V end was cut by 3 bases, the J end by 4 bases, with 16 bases between. Germline V gene data show CDR1 as SGHDT and CDR2 as YYEEEE. As DNA, the CDR3 is TGTGCCAGCAGCTGGGGACTAGGGCCGAGCACTGAAGCTTTCTTT. The encoded protein is CASSWGLGPSTEAFF.

This chain links TRBV20-1 with TRBJ2-6, with TRBD2 as a possible D gene (7 bases). The germline V and J ends were trimmed by 3 bases and 2 bases, with 11 bases remaining between them. The CDR3 loop spans 15 amino acids. In germline, CDR1 is DFQATT, CDR2 SNEGSKA (reference sequence). CDR3 amino acids: CSASRGAPGANVLTF. The CDR3 nucleotides are TGCAGTGCTAGTCGGGGGGCGCCTGGGGCCAACGTCCTGACTTTC.

The chain combines TRBV7-3 with TRBJ2-2; D is uncertain. V was cut by 4 bases and J by 5 bases, with 14 bases left in between. CDR1 is SGHTA and CDR2 is FQGTGA in the germline V gene. This CDR3 has 15 residues. The chain's CDR3 is CASSSSATSTGELFF. The CDR3 region has the DNA TGTGCCAGCAGCTCCTCGGCGACTTCAACCGGGGAGCTGTTTTTT.

The chain links TRBV10-1 to TRBJ1-2, with 7 nucleotides matching TRBD1. Trimming took 6 bases from V and 5 from J; bases not matched to a gene: 12. CDR3 length: 15 residues. Germline-derived CDR1 and CDR2 are WNHNN and SYGVQD (reference sequence). CDR3 amino acids: CASRTTGQAGYGYTF. CDR3 in DNA: TGCGCCAGCAGGACAACAGGACAGGCGGGATATGGCTACACCTTC.

The J gene is TRBJ1-4, the V gene TRBV3-1 (or the pseudogene TRBV3-2); no reliable D call. The CDR3 is 15 amino acids. The ends were cut back, 3 bases at V and 0 bases at J, with 8 bases in the middle. Germline CDR1 is LGHDT and CDR2 is YNNKEL (reference sequence). The CDR3 region is CASSQQVTTNEKLFF. In DNA, the CDR3 is TGTGCCAGCAGCCAGCAGGTTACAACTAATGAAAAACTGTTTTTT.

This chain links TRBV6-5 with TRBJ1-4; D gene unclear. The CDR3 is 13 amino acids. CDR1 is MNHEY, CDR2 SVGAGI, per germline. V lost 8 bases to trimming and J lost 0 bases, with 7 bases between them. The CDR3 reads CASGSPTNEKLFF. The CDR3 region has the DNA TGTGCCAGCGGATCCCCAACTAATGAAAAACTGTTTTTT.

This clone has just one count. This chain connects TRBV9 to TRBJ1-3; TRBD1 aligns across 9 bases. The V segment lost 3 bases and the J segment 6 bases; nucleotides outside the gene matches: 7. Per germline, CDR1 SGDLS and CDR2 YYNGEE. This CDR3 has 15 amino acids. The CDR3 reads CASSGHRDRANTIYF. The CDR3 nucleotides are TGTGCCAGCAGCGGACACCGGGACAGGGCAAACACCATATATTTT. The whole variable domain, filled in from reference TRBV9 and TRBJ1-3, reads DSGVTQTPKHLITATGQRVTLRCSPRSGDLSVYWYQQSLDQGLQFLIQYYNGEERAKGNILERFSAQQFPDLHSELNLSSLELGDSALYFCASSGHRDRANTIYFGEGSWLTVV.

The chain is built from TRBV6-5 and TRBJ1-2, with D unclear. V lost 10 bases and J lost 5, with 14 bases in between. Germline-derived CDR1 and CDR2 are MNHEY and SVGAGI. The CDR3 runs 12 residues. The CDR3 region is CAIRTGRYGYTF. In nucleotides, the CDR3 is TGTGCCATCCGGACCGGCCGATATGGCTACACCTTC.

The rearrangement joins TRBV13 to TRBJ2-5; 10 bases align to TRBD1. Germline CDR1 PRHDT, CDR2 FYEKMQ (reference sequence). This CDR3 has 19 amino acids. V dropped 7 bases and J dropped 6; count of bases not matched to a gene: 23. The CDR3 region has the DNA TGTGCCAGCATCGGGAGCCAACGACAGGGGGCCGTCGCGAAAAAGACCCAGTACTTC. It translates to CASIGSQRQGAVAKKTQYF.

The chain combines TRBV12-3 or TRBV12-4 with TRBJ1-3; D unresolved. The CDR3 spans 13 residues. Trimming stripped 3 bases from V and 4 bases from J, with 7 bases between. This CDR3 is CASSFSDGNTIYF. CDR3 in DNA: TGTGCCAGCAGTTTTTCCGACGGAAACACCATATATTTT.

The chain uses TRBV3-1 (or the pseudogene TRBV3-2) and TRBJ1-2; no firm D call. Between the trimmed V and J ends, which lost 5 bases and 8 bases, there was a span of 9 bases. The CDR3 loop spans 11 amino acids. Germline assignment: CDR1 LGHDT and CDR2 YNNKEL (reference sequence). CDR3 coding DNA: TGTGCCAGCAGCGGAGTAGGCGGCTACACCTTC. Protein: CASSGVGGYTF.

This chain links TRBV29-1 with TRBJ1-3; no reliable D call. The CDR3 has 15 amino acids. The germline V and J ends were trimmed by 4 bases and 0 bases, with 13 bases remaining between them. The germline gives CDR1 SQVTM, CDR2 ANQGSEA. The CDR3, as DNA: TGCAGCGTTGCCCACGGACGGACCTCTGGAAACACCATATATTTT. This gives the protein CSVAHGRTSGNTIYF.

In nucleotides, the CDR3 is TGTGCCAGTAGTACCTCGTCGGGCGAATACAATGAGCAGTTCTTC. This sequence encodes CASSTSSGEYNEQFF. J is TRBJ2-1 and V is TRBV19; D not certain. CDR3 size: 15 residues. The V gene's germline CDR1 is LNHDA and CDR2 SQIVND (reference sequence). The V gene lost 4 bases and the J gene lost 4 bases, with 14 bases spanning the gap.

This clone was detected only a few times. The CDR3 sequence is CASSLFVDSEAFF. CDR3 bases: TGTGCCAGCAGCTTGTTCGTAGACAGTGAAGCTTTCTTT. The rearrangement joins TRBV11-2 to TRBJ1-1, with D maybe TRBD1 (5 bases). CDR1 and CDR2 (germline): SGHAT, FQNNGV. The CDR3 has 13 residues. V shed 3 bases and J shed 7 bases, with 12 bases lying between them. Combining the CDR3 with reference TRBV11-2 and TRBJ1-1 gives the whole variable domain EAGVAQSPRYKIIEKRQSVAFWCNPISGHATLYWYQQILGQGPKLLIQFQNNGVVDDSQLPKDRFSAERLKGVDSTLKIQPAKLEDSAVYLCASSLFVDSEAFFGQGTRLTVV.

The chain employs TRBV10-3 and TRBJ2-7; maybe TRBD1 (6 bases). V lost 6 bases, J lost 3 bases, and 9 bases lay in between. The CDR3 contains 12 residues. Germline assignment: CDR1 ENHRY and CDR2 SYGVKD. DNA of the CDR3: TGTGCCATCAGCGTACAGGGCTACGAGCAGTACTTC. This translates into CAISVQGYEQYF.

This clone has only one observation. This chain links TRBV5-1 with TRBJ2-1; TRBD2 matches at 7 bases. Germline V gene sequence: CDR1 SGHRS, CDR2 YFSETQ. The V gene end was trimmed by 3 bases and the J gene end by 6 bases; junction bases not matched to a gene: 6. The CDR3 runs 14 residues. The CDR3 sequence is CASSWVAGFNEQFF. In nucleotides, the CDR3 is TGCGCCAGCAGCTGGGTAGCGGGTTTCAATGAGCAGTTCTTC.

This sequence joins TRBV7-2 and TRBJ2-2; D is uncertain. CDR1 and CDR2 from the germline V gene are SGHTA and FQGNSA. There are 17 residues in the CDR3. V was shortened by 1 base and J by 2 bases, with 14 bases between the two germline ends. CDR3: CASSLVVMAINTGELFF. The CDR3 DNA follows: TGTGCCAGCAGCTTAGTTGTTATGGCTATTAACACCGGGGAGCTGTTTTTT.

The rearrangement links TRBV9 to TRBJ2-2, with D unclear. Trimming cost V 3 bases and J 7 bases, with 13 bases left between them. The CDR3 covers 14 residues. Germline CDR1 is SGDLS and CDR2 is YYNGEE. CDR3 nucleotide sequence: TGTGCCAGCAGCGCCCCGAGTGGGGTCGGGGAGCTGTTTTTT. Protein sequence: CASSAPSGVGELFF.